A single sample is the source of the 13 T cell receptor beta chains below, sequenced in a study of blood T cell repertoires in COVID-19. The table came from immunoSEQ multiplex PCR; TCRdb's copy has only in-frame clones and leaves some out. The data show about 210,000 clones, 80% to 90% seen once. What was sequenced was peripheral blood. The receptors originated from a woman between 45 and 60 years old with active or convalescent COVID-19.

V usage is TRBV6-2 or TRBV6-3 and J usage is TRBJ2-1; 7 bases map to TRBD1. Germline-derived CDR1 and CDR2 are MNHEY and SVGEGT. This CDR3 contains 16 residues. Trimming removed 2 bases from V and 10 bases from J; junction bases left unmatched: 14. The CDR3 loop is CASSYALPGGVWEQFF. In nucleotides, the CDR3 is TGTGCCAGCAGTTACGCCCTCCCAGGGGGAGTATGGGAGCAGTTCTTC.

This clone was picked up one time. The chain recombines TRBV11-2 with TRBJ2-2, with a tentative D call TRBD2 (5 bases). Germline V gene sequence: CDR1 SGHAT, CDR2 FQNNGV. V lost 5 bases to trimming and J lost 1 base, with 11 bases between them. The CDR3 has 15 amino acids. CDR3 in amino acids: CASSPRRENTGELFF. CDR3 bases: TGTGCCAGCAGCCCGAGACGGGAGAACACCGGGGAGCTGTTTTTT.

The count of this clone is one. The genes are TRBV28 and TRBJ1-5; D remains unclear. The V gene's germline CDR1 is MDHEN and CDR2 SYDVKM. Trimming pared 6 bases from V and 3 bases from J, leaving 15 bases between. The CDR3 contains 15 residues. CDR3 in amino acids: CASRPAGRDNQPQHF. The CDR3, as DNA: TGTGCCAGCAGACCCGCCGGGCGGGACAATCAGCCCCAGCATTTT.

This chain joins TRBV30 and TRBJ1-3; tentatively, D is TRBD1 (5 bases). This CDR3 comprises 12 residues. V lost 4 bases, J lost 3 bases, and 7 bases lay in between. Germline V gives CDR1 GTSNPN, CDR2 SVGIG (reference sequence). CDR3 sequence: CAWTGNGNTIYF. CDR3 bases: TGTGCCTGGACAGGGAATGGAAACACCATATATTTT.

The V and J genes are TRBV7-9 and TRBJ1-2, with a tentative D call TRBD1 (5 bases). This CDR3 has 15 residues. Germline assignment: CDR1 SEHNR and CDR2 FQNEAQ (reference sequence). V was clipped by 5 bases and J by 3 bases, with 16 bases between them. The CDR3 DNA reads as TGTGCCAGCAGCCCCCGACAGTTTAAGGACTATGGCTACACCTTC. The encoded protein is CASSPRQFKDYGYTF.

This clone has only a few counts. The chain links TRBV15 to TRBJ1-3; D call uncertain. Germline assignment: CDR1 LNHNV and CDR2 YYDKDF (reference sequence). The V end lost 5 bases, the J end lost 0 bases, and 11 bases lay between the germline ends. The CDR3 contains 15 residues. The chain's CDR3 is CATSRERTSGNTIYF. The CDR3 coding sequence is TGTGCCACCAGCCGGGAGCGCACCTCTGGAAACACCATATATTTT.

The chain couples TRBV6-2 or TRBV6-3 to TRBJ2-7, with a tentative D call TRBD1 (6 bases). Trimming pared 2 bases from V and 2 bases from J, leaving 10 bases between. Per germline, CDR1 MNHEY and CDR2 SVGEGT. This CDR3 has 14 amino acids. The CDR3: CASSYRDTPYEQYF. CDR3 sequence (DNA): TGTGCCAGCAGTTACCGGGACACGCCCTACGAGCAGTACTTC.

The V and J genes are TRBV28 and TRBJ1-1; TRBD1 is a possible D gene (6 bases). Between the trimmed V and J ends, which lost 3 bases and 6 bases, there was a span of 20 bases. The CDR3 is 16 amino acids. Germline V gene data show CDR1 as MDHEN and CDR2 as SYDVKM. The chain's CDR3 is CASSFLPGQRTSEAFF. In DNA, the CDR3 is TGTGCCAGCAGTTTCTTGCCGGGACAAAGAACATCTGAAGCTTTCTTT.

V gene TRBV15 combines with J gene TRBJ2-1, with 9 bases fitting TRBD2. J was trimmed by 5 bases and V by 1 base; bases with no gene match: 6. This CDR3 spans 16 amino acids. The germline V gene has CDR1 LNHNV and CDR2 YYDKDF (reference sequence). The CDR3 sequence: CATSRGGAGGNNEQFF. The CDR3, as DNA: TGTGCCACCAGCAGAGGTGGAGCGGGGGGTAACAATGAGCAGTTCTTC. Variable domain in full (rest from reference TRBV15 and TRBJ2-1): DAMVIQNPRYQVTQFGKPVTLSCSQTLNHNVMYWYQQKSSQAPKLLFHYYDKDFNNEADTPDNFQSRRPNTSFCFLDIRSPGLGDTAMYLCATSRGGAGGNNEQFFGPGTRLTVL.

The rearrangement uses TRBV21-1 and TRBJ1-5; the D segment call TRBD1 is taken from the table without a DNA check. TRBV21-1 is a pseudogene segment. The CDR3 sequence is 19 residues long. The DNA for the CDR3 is TGTGCCAGCAGCAAAAGAAGCCCCATGGACAGGGTAGCCAATCAGCCCCAGCATTTT. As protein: CASSKRSPMDRVANQPQHF.

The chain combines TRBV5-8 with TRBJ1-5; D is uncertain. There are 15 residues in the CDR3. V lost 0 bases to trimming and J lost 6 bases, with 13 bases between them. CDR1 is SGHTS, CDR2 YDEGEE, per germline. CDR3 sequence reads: CASSLAGGLPQPQHF. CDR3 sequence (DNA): TGTGCCAGCAGCTTGGCGGGAGGCCTACCTCAGCCCCAGCATTTT.

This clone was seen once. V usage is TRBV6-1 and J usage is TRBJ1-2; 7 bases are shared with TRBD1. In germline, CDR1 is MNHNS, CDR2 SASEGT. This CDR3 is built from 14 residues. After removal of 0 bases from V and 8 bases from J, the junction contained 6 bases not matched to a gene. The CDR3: CASSEAEGAHGYTF. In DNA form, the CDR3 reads TGTGCCAGCAGTGAAGCGGAGGGGGCCCACGGCTACACCTTC.

The CDR3 DNA follows: TGTGCCAGCAGCCCGGGACTCCCCACCTACAATGAGCAGTTCTTC. Its protein product is CASSPGLPTYNEQFF. This rearrangement joins TRBV7-2 to TRBJ2-1; D perhaps matches TRBD2 (6 bases). Germline values: CDR1 SGHTA, CDR2 FQGNSA. The CDR3 covers 15 residues. The V gene lost 5 bases and the J gene lost 2 bases, with 13 bases spanning the gap.